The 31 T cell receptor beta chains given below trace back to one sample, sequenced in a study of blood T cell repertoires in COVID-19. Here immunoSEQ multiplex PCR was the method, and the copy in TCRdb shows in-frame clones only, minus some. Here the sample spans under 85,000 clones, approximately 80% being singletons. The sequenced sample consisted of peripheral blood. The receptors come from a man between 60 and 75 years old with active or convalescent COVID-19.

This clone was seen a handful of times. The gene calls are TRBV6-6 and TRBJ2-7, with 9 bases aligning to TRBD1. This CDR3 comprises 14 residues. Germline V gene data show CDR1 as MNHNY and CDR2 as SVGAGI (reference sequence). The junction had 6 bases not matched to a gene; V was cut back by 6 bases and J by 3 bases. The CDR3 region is CASRTGTGSYEQYF. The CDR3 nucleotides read TGTGCCAGCAGGACCGGGACAGGGAGCTACGAGCAGTACTTC.

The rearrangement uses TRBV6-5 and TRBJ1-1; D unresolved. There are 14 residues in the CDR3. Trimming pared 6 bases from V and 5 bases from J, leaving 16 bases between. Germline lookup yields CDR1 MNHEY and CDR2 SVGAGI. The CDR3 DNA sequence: TGTGCCAGCAGCGAGGGAGGGCCTCGTACTGAAGCTTTCTTT. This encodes CASSEGGPRTEAFF.

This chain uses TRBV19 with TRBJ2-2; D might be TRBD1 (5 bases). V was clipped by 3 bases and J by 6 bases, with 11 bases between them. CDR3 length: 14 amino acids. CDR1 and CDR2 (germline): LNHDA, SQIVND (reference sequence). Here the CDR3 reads CASSIGSRAGELFF. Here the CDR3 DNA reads TGTGCCAGTAGTATTGGGTCCAGGGCCGGGGAGCTGTTTTTT.

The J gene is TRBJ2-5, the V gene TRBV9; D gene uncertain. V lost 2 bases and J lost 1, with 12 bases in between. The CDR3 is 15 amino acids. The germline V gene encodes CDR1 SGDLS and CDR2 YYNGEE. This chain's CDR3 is CASSVSSTSQETQYF. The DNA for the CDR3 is TGTGCCAGCAGCGTTTCCAGTACGTCCCAAGAGACCCAGTACTTC.

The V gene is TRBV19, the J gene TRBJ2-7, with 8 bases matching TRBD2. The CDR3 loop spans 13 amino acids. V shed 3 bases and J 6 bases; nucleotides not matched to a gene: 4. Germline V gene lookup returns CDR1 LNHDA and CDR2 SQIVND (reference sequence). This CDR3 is CASSMAGGREQYF. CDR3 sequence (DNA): TGTGCCAGTAGTATGGCGGGGGGCCGCGAGCAGTACTTC.

CDR3 amino acids: CASRVAGLNTEAFF. In DNA, the CDR3 is TGTGCCAGCAGGGTTGCGGGCTTGAACACTGAAGCTTTCTTT. The chain is built from TRBV27 and TRBJ1-1, with unresolved D. This CDR3 is 14 amino acids long. The V end lost 6 bases, the J end lost 0 bases, and 11 bases lay between the germline ends. CDR1 and CDR2 from the germline V gene are MNHEY and SMNVEV (reference sequence).

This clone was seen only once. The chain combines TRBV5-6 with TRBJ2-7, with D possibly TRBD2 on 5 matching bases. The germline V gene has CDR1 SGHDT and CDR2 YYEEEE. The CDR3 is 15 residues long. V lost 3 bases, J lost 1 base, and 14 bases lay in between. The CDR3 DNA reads TGTGCCAGCAGCTCTCGCGGGCACACATCCTACGAGCAGTACTTC. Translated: CASSSRGHTSYEQYF. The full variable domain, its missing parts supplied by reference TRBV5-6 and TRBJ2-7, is DAGVTQSPTHLIKTRGQQVTLRCSPKSGHDTVSWYQQALGQGPQFIFQYYEEEERQRGNFPDRFSGHQFPNYSSELNVNALLLGDSALYLCASSSRGHTSYEQYFGPGTRLTVT.

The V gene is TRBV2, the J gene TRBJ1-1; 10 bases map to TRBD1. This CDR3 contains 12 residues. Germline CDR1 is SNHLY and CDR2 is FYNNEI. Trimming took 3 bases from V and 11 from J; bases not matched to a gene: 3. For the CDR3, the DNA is TGTGCCAGCAGTGAGGGACAGGGGCCGGCTTTCTTT. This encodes CASSEGQGPAFF.

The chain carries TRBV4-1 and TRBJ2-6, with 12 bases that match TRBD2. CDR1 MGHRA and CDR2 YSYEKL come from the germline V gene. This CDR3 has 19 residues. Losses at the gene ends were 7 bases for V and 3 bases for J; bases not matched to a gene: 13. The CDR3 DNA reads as TGCGCCAGCACCCACACCGCTAGCGGGGGGGCCGTTGGGGCCAACGTCCTGACTTTC. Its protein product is CASTHTASGGAVGANVLTF.

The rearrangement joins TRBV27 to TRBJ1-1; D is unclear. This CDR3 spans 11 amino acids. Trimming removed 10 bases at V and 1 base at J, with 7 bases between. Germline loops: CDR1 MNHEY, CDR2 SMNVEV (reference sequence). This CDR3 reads CATRENTEAFF. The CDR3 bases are TGTGCCACCCGGGAGAACACTGAAGCTTTCTTT.

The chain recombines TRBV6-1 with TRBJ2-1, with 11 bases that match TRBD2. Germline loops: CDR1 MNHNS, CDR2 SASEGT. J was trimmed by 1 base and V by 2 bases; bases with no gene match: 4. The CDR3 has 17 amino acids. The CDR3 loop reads CASSETSGGLSYNEQFF. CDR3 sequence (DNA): TGTGCCAGCAGTGAAACTAGCGGGGGCCTTTCCTACAATGAGCAGTTCTTC.

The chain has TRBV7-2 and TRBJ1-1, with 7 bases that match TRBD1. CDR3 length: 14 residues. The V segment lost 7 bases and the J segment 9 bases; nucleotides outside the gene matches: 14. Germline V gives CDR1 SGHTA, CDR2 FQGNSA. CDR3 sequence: CASNRKGGGEQAFF. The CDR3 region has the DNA TGTGCCAGCAACCGAAAAGGGGGCGGTGAACAAGCTTTCTTT.

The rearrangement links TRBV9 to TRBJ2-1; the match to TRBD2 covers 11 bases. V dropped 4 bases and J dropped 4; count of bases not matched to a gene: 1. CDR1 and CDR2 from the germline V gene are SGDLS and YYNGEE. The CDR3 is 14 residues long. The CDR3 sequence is CASSPSGGYNEQFF. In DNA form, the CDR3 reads TGTGCCAGCAGCCCTAGCGGGGGGTACAATGAGCAGTTCTTC. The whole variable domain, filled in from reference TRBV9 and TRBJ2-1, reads DSGVTQTPKHLITATGQRVTLRCSPRSGDLSVYWYQQSLDQGLQFLIQYYNGEERAKGNILERFSAQQFPDLHSELNLSSLELGDSALYFCASSPSGGYNEQFFGPGTRLTVL.

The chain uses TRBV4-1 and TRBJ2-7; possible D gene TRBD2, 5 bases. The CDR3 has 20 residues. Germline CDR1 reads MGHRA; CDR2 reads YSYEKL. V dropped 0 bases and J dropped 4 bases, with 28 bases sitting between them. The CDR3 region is CASSQDAVRTSSPSGYEQYF. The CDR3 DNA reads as TGCGCCAGCAGCCAAGACGCCGTCAGGACGTCATCTCCCTCGGGGTACGAGCAGTACTTC.

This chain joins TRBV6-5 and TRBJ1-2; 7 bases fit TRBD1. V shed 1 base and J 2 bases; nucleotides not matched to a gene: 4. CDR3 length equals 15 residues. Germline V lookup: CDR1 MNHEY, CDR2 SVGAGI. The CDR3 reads CASSYWPGGNYGYTF. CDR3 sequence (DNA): TGTGCCAGCAGTTACTGGCCAGGGGGGAACTATGGCTACACCTTC.

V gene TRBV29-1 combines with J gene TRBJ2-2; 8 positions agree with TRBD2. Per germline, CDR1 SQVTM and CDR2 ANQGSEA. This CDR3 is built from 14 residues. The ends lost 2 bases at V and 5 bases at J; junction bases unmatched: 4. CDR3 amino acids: CSVERQRGTGELFF. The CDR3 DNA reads TGCAGCGTTGAAAGGCAGCGGGGGACCGGGGAGCTGTTTTTT.

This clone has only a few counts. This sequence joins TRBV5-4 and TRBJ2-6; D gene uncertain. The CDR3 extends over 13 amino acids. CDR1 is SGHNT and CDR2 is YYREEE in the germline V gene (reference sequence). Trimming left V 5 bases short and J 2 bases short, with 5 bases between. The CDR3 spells CASRAPGANVLTF. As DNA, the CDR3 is TGTGCCAGCAGGGCTCCTGGGGCCAACGTCCTGACTTTC. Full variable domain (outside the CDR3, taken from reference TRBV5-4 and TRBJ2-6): ETGVTQSPTHLIKTRGQQVTLRCSSQSGHNTVSWYQQALGQGPQFIFQYYREEENGRGNFPPRFSGLQFPNYSSELNVNALELDDSALYLCASRAPGANVLTFGAGSRLTVL.

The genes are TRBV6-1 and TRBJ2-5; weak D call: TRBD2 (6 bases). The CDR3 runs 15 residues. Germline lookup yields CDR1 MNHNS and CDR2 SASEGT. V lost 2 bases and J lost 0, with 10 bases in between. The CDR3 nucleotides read TGTGCCAGCAGTGAATGGAGGGGAAACCAAGAGACCCAGTACTTC. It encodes CASSEWRGNQETQYF.

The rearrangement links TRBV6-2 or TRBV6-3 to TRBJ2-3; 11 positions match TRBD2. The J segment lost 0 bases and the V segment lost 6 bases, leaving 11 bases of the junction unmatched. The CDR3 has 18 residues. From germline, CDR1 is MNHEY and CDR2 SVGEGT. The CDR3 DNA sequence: TGTGCCAGCAGCCCCGGGACTAGCGGCCTCCTTAGCACAGATACGCAGTATTTT. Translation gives CASSPGTSGLLSTDTQYF.

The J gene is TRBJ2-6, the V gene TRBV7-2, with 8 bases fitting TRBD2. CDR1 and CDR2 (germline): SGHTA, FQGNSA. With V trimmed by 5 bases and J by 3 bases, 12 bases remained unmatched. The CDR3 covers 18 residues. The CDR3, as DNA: TGTGCCAGCAGCCCACGGGAGGGTAGTGTGGGTGGGGCCAACGTCCTGACTTTC. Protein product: CASSPREGSVGGANVLTF.

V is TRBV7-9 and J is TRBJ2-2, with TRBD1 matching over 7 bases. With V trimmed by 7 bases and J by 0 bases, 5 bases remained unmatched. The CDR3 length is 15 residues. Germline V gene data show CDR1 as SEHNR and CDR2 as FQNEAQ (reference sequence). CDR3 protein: CASILGQTNTGELFF. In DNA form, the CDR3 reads TGTGCCAGCATCTTGGGACAGACGAACACCGGGGAGCTGTTTTTT.

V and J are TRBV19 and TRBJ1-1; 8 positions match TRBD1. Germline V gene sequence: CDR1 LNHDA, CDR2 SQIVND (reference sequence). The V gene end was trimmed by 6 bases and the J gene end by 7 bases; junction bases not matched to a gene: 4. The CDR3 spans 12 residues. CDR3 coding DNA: TGTGCCAGTAGCCTCGACAGGGGTGAAGCTTTCTTT. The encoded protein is CASSLDRGEAFF.

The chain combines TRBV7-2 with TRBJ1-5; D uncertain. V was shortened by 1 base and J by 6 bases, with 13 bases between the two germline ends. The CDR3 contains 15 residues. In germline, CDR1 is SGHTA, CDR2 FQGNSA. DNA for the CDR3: TGTGCCAGCAGCTTAGGGGTAAGCGTGGGTCAGCCCCAGCATTTT. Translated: CASSLGVSVGQPQHF.

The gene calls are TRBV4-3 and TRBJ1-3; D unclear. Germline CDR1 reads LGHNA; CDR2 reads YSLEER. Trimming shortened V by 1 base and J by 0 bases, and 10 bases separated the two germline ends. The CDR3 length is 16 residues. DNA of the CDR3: TGCGCCAGCAGCCAAGCCTTCGGTCTCTCTGGAAACACCATATATTTT. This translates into CASSQAFGLSGNTIYF.

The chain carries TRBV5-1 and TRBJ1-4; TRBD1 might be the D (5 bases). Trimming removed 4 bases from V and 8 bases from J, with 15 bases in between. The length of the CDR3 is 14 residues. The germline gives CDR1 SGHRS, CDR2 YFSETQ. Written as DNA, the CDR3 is TGCGCCAGCAGCCTATCGGGGGGTAGCGAAAAACTGTTTTTT. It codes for CASSLSGGSEKLFF.

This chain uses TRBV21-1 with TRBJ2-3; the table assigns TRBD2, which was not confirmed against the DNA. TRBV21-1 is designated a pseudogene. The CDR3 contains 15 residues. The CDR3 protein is CASSKGSGRWDTQYF. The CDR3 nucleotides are TGTGCCAGCAGCAAGGGAAGCGGGAGGTGGGATACGCAGTATTTT.

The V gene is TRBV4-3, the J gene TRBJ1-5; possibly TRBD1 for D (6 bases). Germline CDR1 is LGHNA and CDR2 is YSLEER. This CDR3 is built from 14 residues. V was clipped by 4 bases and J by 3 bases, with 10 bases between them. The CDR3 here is CASSLGQNNQPQHF. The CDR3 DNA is TGCGCCAGCAGCCTGGGACAAAACAATCAGCCCCAGCATTTT.

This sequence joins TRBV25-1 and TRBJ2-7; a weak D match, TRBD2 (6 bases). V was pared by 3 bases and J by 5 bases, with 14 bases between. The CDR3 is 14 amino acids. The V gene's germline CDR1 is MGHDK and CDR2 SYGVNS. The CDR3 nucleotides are TGTGCCAGCAGTGAGGCTGGGAGGCTTGACGAGCAGTACTTC. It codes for CASSEAGRLDEQYF.

CDR3 sequence: CASLDRWMNTEAFF. Written as DNA, the CDR3 is TGTGCCAGTCTGGACAGATGGATGAACACTGAAGCTTTCTTT. V gene TRBV6-5 combines with J gene TRBJ1-1; a possible D gene is TRBD1 (6 bases). Trimming cost V 9 bases and J 0 bases, with 14 bases left between them. Germline lookup yields CDR1 MNHEY and CDR2 SVGAGI. The CDR3 extends over 14 amino acids.

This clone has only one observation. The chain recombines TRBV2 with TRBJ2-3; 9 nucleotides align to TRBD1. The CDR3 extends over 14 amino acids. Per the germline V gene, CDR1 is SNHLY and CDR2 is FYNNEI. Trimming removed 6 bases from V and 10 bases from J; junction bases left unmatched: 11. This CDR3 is CASRGTGLIGSQYF. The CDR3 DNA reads TGTGCCAGCAGGGGGACAGGGTTGATTGGGTCGCAGTATTTT.

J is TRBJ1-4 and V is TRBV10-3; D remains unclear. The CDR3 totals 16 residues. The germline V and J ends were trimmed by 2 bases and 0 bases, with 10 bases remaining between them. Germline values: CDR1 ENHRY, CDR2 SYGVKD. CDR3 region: CAISEQDLTTNEKLFF. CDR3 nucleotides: TGTGCCATCAGTGAGCAGGATTTGACAACTAATGAAAAACTGTTTTTT.